The 10 T cell receptor beta chains presented below share a single source sample, sequenced in a study of T cell changes during pregnancy in multiple sclerosis. Clones were read by immunoSEQ multiplex PCR, and TCRdb kept only the in-frame ones, dropping some. This table holds about 40,000 clones, more than 85% found once. This specimen was CD8+ T cells from peripheral blood mononuclear cells, taken before pregnancy. Receptor source: a female donor with multiple sclerosis, enrolled in a pregnancy study.

The V gene is TRBV10-3, the J gene TRBJ2-7, with TRBD2 identical over 13 bases. Germline lookup yields CDR1 ENHRY and CDR2 SYGVKD. Losses at the gene ends were 9 bases for V and 0 bases for J; bases not matched to a gene: 8. This CDR3 has 16 residues. CDR3 sequence (DNA): TGTGCCATTGAGAGCGGACTAGCGGGAGCCTCCTACGAGCAGTACTTC. Its protein is CAIESGLAGASYEQYF.

The rearrangement links TRBV19 to TRBJ2-1, with TRBD2 identical over 10 bases. Germline V CDR1 and CDR2: LNHDA, SQIVND (reference sequence). The CDR3 is made up of 17 amino acids. After removal of 3 bases from V and 7 bases from J, the junction contained 12 bases not matched to a gene. The CDR3 loop reads CASSIVSGRRSVNEQFF. The DNA for the CDR3 is TGTGCCAGTAGTATCGTTAGCGGGAGGAGGTCGGTGAATGAGCAGTTCTTC. Variable domain in full (rest from reference TRBV19 and TRBJ2-1): DGGITQSPKYLFRKEGQNVTLSCEQNLNHDAMYWYRQDPGQGLRLIYYSQIVNDFQKGDIAEGYSVSREKKESFPLTVTSAQKNPTAFYLCASSIVSGRRSVNEQFFGPGTRLTVL.

This rearrangement joins TRBV7-2 to TRBJ2-7, with D perhaps matching TRBD2 (6 bases). The V and J ends lost 0 bases and 3 bases respectively, with 9 bases between them. Per germline, CDR1 SGHTA and CDR2 FQGNSA. This CDR3 comprises 14 residues. The chain's CDR3 is CASSLAVGSYEQYF. CDR3 coding DNA: TGTGCCAGCAGCTTAGCCGTCGGGAGCTACGAGCAGTACTTC.

This clone was picked up a small number of times. The chain joins TRBV5-1 to TRBJ1-2; tentative D call: TRBD1 (6 bases). This CDR3 is built from 13 residues. V was shortened by 4 bases and J by 4 bases, with 11 bases between the two germline ends. Germline V lookup: CDR1 SGHRS, CDR2 YFSETQ. The CDR3 sequence: CASSPGQGYGYTF. Here the CDR3 DNA reads TGCGCCAGCAGCCCGGGACAAGGCTATGGCTACACCTTC.

V usage is TRBV7-9 and J usage is TRBJ1-1; 7 nucleotides line up with TRBD1. V was pared by 5 bases and J by 1 base, with 7 bases of the junction left unmatched. CDR1 is SEHNR, CDR2 FQNEAQ, per germline (reference sequence). This CDR3 comprises 15 residues. CDR3 coding DNA: TGTGCCAGCAGCCCCAGGGGGAAAGAGAACACTGAAGCTTTCTTT. Translation: CASSPRGKENTEAFF.

The rearrangement joins TRBV7-6 to TRBJ2-1, with D uncertain. The CDR3 loop spans 12 amino acids. The germline gives CDR1 SGHVS, CDR2 FNYEAQ. Trimming took off 3 bases at V and 8 bases at J, with 8 bases between the two ends. CDR3 in amino acids: CASSFLSDEQFF. DNA for the CDR3: TGTGCCAGCAGCTTTTTATCAGATGAGCAGTTCTTC.

The V call is TRBV5-6, the J call TRBJ2-1, with unresolved D. The CDR3 is made up of 15 amino acids. In germline, CDR1 is SGHDT, CDR2 YYEEEE. The V end was cut by 5 bases, the J end by 3 bases, with 15 bases between. CDR3 residues: CASSYAEIFYNEQFF. The DNA for the CDR3 is TGTGCCAGCAGTTACGCTGAGATCTTCTACAATGAGCAGTTCTTC.

The chain combines TRBV27 with TRBJ2-7, with TRBD2 matching 8 bases. The CDR3 consists of 15 residues. Germline values: CDR1 MNHEY, CDR2 SMNVEV (reference sequence). Trimming at V came to 5 bases and at J to 5 bases, leaving 11 bases not matched to a gene. CDR3: CASSLIAGQVHEQYF. CDR3 DNA sequence: TGTGCCAGCAGTCTTATAGCGGGGCAAGTCCACGAGCAGTACTTC.

This chain connects TRBV7-5 to TRBJ2-6; the tabulated D call, TRBD1, remains unverified against the DNA. TRBV7-5 is deemed a pseudogene. This CDR3 comprises 17 residues. Here the CDR3 DNA reads TGTGCCAGAACTACCGGACAGGGACTCTCTGGGGCCAACGTCCTGACTTTC. This codes for CARTTGQGLSGANVLTF.

This chain uses TRBV30 with TRBJ1-2, with TRBD1 matching over 9 bases. This CDR3 has 13 amino acids. Germline CDR1 reads GTSNPN; CDR2 reads SVGIG (reference sequence). With 0 bases clipped from V and 5 bases from J, the junction kept 1 base outside the gene matches. CDR3 loop: CAWSVGTGYGYTF. CDR3 sequence (DNA): TGTGCCTGGAGTGTAGGGACAGGGTATGGCTACACCTTC.